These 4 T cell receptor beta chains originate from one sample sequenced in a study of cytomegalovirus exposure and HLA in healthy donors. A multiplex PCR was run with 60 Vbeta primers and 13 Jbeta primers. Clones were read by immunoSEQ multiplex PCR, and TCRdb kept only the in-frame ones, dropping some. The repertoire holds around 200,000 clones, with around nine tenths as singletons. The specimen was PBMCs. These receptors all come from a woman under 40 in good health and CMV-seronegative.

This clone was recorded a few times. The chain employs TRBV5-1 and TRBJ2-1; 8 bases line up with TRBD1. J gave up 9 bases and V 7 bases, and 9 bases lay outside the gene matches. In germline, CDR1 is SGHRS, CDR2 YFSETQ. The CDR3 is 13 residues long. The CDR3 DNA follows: TGCGCCAGCGTCCAGGGGGCGGTTGGTGAGCAGTTCTTC. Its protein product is CASVQGAVGEQFF.

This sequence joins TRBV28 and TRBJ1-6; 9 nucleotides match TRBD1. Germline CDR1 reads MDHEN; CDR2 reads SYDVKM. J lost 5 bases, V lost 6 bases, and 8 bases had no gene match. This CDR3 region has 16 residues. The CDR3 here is CASSSPRTGDNSPLHF. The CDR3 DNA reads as TGTGCCAGCAGCTCACCCCGGACAGGGGATAATTCACCCCTCCACTTT.

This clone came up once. Written as DNA, the CDR3 is TGTGCCAGCAGCCCTCGGGGGGACAATGAAAAACTGTTTTTT. It is translated as CASSPRGDNEKLFF. J is TRBJ1-4 and V is TRBV9; D possibly corresponds to TRBD1 (5 bases). V shed 4 bases and J shed 5 bases, with 12 bases lying between them. Germline loops: CDR1 SGDLS, CDR2 YYNGEE. The CDR3 is 14 residues long.

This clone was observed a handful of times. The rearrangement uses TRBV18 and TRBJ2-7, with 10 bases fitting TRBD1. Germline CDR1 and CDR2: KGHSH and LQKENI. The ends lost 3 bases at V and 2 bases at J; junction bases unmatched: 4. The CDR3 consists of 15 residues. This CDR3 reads CASSPGTGDPYEQYF. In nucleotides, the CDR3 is TGTGCCAGCTCACCCGGGACAGGGGACCCCTACGAGCAGTACTTC. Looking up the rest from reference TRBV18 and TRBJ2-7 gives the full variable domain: NAGVMQNPRHLVRRRGQEARLRCSPMKGHSHVYWYRQLPEEGLKFMVYLQKENIIDESGMPKERFSAEFPKEGPSILRIQQVVRGDSAAYFCASSPGTGDPYEQYFGPGTRLTVT.